One sample yielded the 26 T cell receptor beta chains listed below, sequenced in a study of blood T cell repertoires in COVID-19. The protocol was immunoSEQ multiplex PCR, while the TCRdb copy is restricted to in-frame clones and leaves out a portion. The table records approximately 220,000 clones, about 87% of them present only once. Sequenced sample: peripheral blood. Receptors originate from a man aged 60 to 75 who had recovered from COVID-19.

J is TRBJ1-3 and V is TRBV12-3 or TRBV12-4; D uncertain. The CDR3 is 12 residues long. Between the trimmed V and J ends, which lost 5 bases and 4 bases, there was a span of 6 bases. The CDR3 spells CASSQQGNTIYF. The CDR3 DNA follows: TGTGCCAGCAGTCAACAGGGAAACACCATATATTTT.

The CDR3 loop is CASSPLRGQTKETQYF. CDR3 coding DNA: TGTGCCAGCTCACCCCTCCGAGGACAGACGAAAGAGACCCAGTACTTC. This chain links TRBV18 with TRBJ2-5, with D possibly matching TRBD1 (6 bases). CDR1 is KGHSH and CDR2 is LQKENI in the germline V gene. This CDR3 has 16 residues. With 3 bases removed from V and 3 bases from J, the gap between germline ends came to 17 bases. The variable domain in full, completed from reference TRBV18 and TRBJ2-5, reads NAGVMQNPRHLVRRRGQEARLRCSPMKGHSHVYWYRQLPEEGLKFMVYLQKENIIDESGMPKERFSAEFPKEGPSILRIQQVVRGDSAAYFCASSPLRGQTKETQYFGPGTRLLVL.

The genes are TRBV30 and TRBJ1-1; D perhaps matches TRBD1 (5 bases). The CDR3 is 13 residues long. CDR1 is GTSNPN, CDR2 SVGIG, per germline (reference sequence). Deletions cut 4 bases from V and 4 bases from J, with 13 bases between. CDR3 DNA sequence: TGTGCCTGGAACCCAGGGCGAGTCACTGAAGCTTTCTTT. Amino acids: CAWNPGRVTEAFF.

DNA of the CDR3: TGTGCCAGCAGCGTAAGGGAGGGTAACTCCTACGAGCAGTACTTC. Amino acids: CASSVREGNSYEQYF. The chain carries TRBV9 and TRBJ2-7; 7 bases align to TRBD2. Germline CDR1 and CDR2: SGDLS and YYNGEE. V gave up 1 base and J gave up 0 bases; unmatched junction bases: 4. The CDR3 sequence is 15 residues long.

V usage is TRBV5-6 and J usage is TRBJ2-7; TRBD2 is a possible D gene (6 bases). The CDR3 runs to 13 residues. The germline gives CDR1 SGHDT, CDR2 YYEEEE. V was cut by 6 bases and J by 5 bases, with 15 bases left in between. The CDR3, as DNA: TGTGCCAGCAAGCCGTGGGGGACTGACGAGCAGTACTTC. Its protein is CASKPWGTDEQYF.

This chain joins TRBV11-2 and TRBJ1-4; TRBD1 matches at 9 bases. Per germline, CDR1 SGHAT and CDR2 FQNNGV. The ends lost 1 base at V and 7 bases at J; junction bases unmatched: 4. The CDR3 runs to 15 residues. CDR3 in DNA: TGTGCCAGCAGCTTAGCGGGACAGGGAGGTGAAAAACTGTTTTTT. It specifies CASSLAGQGGEKLFF.

The rearrangement joins TRBV19 to TRBJ2-2, with D perhaps TRBD2 (6 bases). The germline V gene encodes CDR1 LNHDA and CDR2 SQIVND (reference sequence). The CDR3 spans 16 residues. Trimming took off 4 bases at V and 3 bases at J, with 15 bases between the two ends. CDR3 sequence reads: CASSKKGTLYTGELFF. The DNA of the CDR3 is TGTGCCAGTAGTAAGAAGGGGACTCTCTACACCGGGGAGCTGTTTTTT. The variable domain in full, completed from reference TRBV19 and TRBJ2-2, reads DGGITQSPKYLFRKEGQNVTLSCEQNLNHDAMYWYRQDPGQGLRLIYYSQIVNDFQKGDIAEGYSVSREKKESFPLTVTSAQKNPTAFYLCASSKKGTLYTGELFFGEGSRLTVL.

This chain connects TRBV6-6 to TRBJ1-1; 7 bases align to TRBD1. CDR1 MNHNY and CDR2 SVGAGI come from the germline V gene (reference sequence). Trimming took 7 bases from V and 8 from J; bases not matched to a gene: 13. This CDR3 comprises 14 residues. CDR3 residues: CASTEGGRATEAFF. CDR3 DNA sequence: TGTGCCAGCACCGAAGGGGGCAGGGCAACGGAAGCTTTCTTT.

The genes are TRBV30 and TRBJ2-7, with 8 bases identical to TRBD1. The CDR3 contains 15 residues. V lost 0 bases and J lost 7; bases outside the gene matches: 11. CDR1 GTSNPN and CDR2 SVGIG come from the germline V gene (reference sequence). The CDR3 spells CAWSVGPQGAGEQYF. The CDR3 nucleotides are TGTGCCTGGAGTGTTGGGCCCCAGGGGGCGGGGGAGCAGTACTTC.

V and J are TRBV4-2 and TRBJ2-7; 14 nucleotides align to TRBD2. The CDR3 has 16 residues. CDR1 is LGHNA and CDR2 is YNFKEQ in the germline V gene. Trimming cost V 1 base and J 4 bases; bases outside gene matches: 3. Written as DNA, the CDR3 is TGTGCCAGCAGCCAAGGTCGACTAGCGGGGGGGTACGAGCAGTACTTC. Its translation: CASSQGRLAGGYEQYF.

There are a few counts of this clone. This chain uses TRBV28 with TRBJ1-2; unclear D gene. Germline V gives CDR1 MDHEN, CDR2 SYDVKM. The CDR3 runs 13 residues. The V and J ends lost 4 bases and 9 bases respectively, with 15 bases between them. For the CDR3, the DNA is TGTGCCAGCAGTTCTCTGACCGGACTTCGCTACACCTTC. Its translation is CASSSLTGLRYTF.

The chain joins TRBV5-1 to TRBJ2-1; D perhaps matches TRBD1 (5 bases). Trimming removed 3 bases from V and 0 bases from J, with 10 bases in between. Germline CDR1 SGHRS, CDR2 YFSETQ. CDR3 length: 15 residues. This CDR3 reads CASSYPDSSYNEQFF. The CDR3 DNA sequence: TGCGCCAGCAGCTACCCCGACAGCTCCTACAATGAGCAGTTCTTC.

The chain joins TRBV12-3 or TRBV12-4 to TRBJ2-1, with no clear D. The CDR3 has 12 residues. Trimming took 3 bases from V and 7 from J, leaving 7 bases between them. The CDR3 region is CASSLRVNEQFF. CDR3 DNA: TGTGCCAGCAGTTTGAGAGTTAATGAGCAGTTCTTC.

J is TRBJ2-3 and V is TRBV11-2, with 14 bases aligning to TRBD2. J lost 4 bases, V lost 5 bases, and 5 bases had no gene match. The CDR3 has 16 amino acids. The germline V gene encodes CDR1 SGHAT and CDR2 FQNNGV. The CDR3 DNA sequence: TGTGCCAGCAGCCCGGGACTAGCGGGGGCGGCAGATACGCAGTATTTT. It yields the protein CASSPGLAGAADTQYF.

This clone was detected once. The V call is TRBV7-9, the J call TRBJ1-2; tentative D call: TRBD1 (6 bases). The V gene's germline CDR1 is SEHNR and CDR2 FQNEAQ (reference sequence). V was cut by 2 bases and J by 8 bases, with 15 bases left in between. There are 14 residues in the CDR3. The DNA of the CDR3 is TGTGCCAGCAGCTTACGTGGGGGGGCCCTCGGCTACACCTTC. Its translation: CASSLRGGALGYTF.

The chain recombines TRBV10-3 with TRBJ2-7, with a weak D call TRBD1 (5 bases). Germline loops: CDR1 ENHRY, CDR2 SYGVKD. Trimming took off 1 base at V and 2 bases at J, with 9 bases between the two ends. The CDR3 covers 14 residues. The CDR3 protein is CAISEWGQAYEQYF. The CDR3 bases are TGTGCCATCAGTGAGTGGGGCCAAGCCTACGAGCAGTACTTC.

The genes are TRBV30 and TRBJ2-1; 9 bases align to TRBD2. Germline CDR1 reads GTSNPN; CDR2 reads SVGIG (reference sequence). The CDR3 totals 13 residues. Unmatched junction bases numbered 8, after V lost 8 bases and J lost 6 bases. This CDR3 is CARGAGGRNEQFF. The CDR3 DNA reads as TGTGCCCGCGGGGCGGGGGGGCGCAATGAGCAGTTCTTC.

This clone has just a few counts. CDR3 bases: TGTGCCAGCTCCTCCCAAGGGGCAGGGGAAAAACTGTTTTTT. Translation: CASSSQGAGEKLFF. The chain has TRBV5-4 and TRBJ1-4; perhaps TRBD1 as D (5 bases). The V gene's germline CDR1 is SGHNT and CDR2 YYREEE (reference sequence). The V end lost 7 bases, the J end lost 8 bases, and 18 bases lay between the germline ends. CDR3 size: 14 residues.

Here the CDR3 reads CASSPTNNEQFF. Written as DNA, the CDR3 is TGTGCCAGCTCACCGACTAATAATGAGCAGTTCTTC. The gene calls are TRBV18 and TRBJ2-1; TRBD2 is a possible D gene (5 bases). CDR1 and CDR2 (germline): KGHSH, LQKENI. The CDR3 loop spans 12 amino acids. The ends were cut back, 3 bases at V and 7 bases at J, with 7 bases in the middle.

The chain recombines TRBV4-1 with TRBJ2-7; the D gene is possibly TRBD2 (6 bases). Germline CDR1 reads MGHRA; CDR2 reads YSYEKL. V was shortened by 4 bases and J by 6 bases, with 13 bases between the two germline ends. The CDR3 loop spans 13 amino acids. In nucleotides, the CDR3 is TGCGCCAGCAGCCCGGGACTCCTCTCCGAGCAGTACTTC. This sequence encodes CASSPGLLSEQYF.

With respect to this clone: Germline is not matched at one junction end, which may reflect a read error. The V gene is TRBV6-1, the J gene TRBJ2-3, with D possibly matching TRBD1 (6 bases). This CDR3 contains 15 residues. CDR1 and CDR2 (germline): MNHNS, SASEGT. Here the CDR3 reads CASSQAQGWADTQYF. The CDR3 DNA follows: TGTGCCAGCAGTCAAGCCCAGGGGTGGGCAGATACGCAGTATTTT.

The V and J genes are TRBV20-1 and TRBJ2-7; no definite D call. Germline values: CDR1 DFQATT, CDR2 SNEGSKA (reference sequence). The length of the CDR3 is 11 residues. The germline V and J ends were trimmed by 3 bases and 1 base, with 4 bases remaining between them. CDR3 coding DNA: TGCAGTGCTAGCAGGTCCTACGAGCAGTACTTC. Its translation is CSASRSYEQYF.

The rearrangement links TRBV28 to TRBJ2-3; 11 nucleotides align to TRBD2. From germline, CDR1 is MDHEN and CDR2 SYDVKM. This CDR3 contains 16 residues. Trimming took 1 base from V and 2 from J; bases not matched to a gene: 2. The CDR3 nucleotides are TGTGCCAGCAGTTTATCGACTAGCGGGGTCACAGATACGCAGTATTTT. Its protein is CASSLSTSGVTDTQYF.

The gene calls are TRBV3-1 (or the pseudogene TRBV3-2) and TRBJ1-1; D might be TRBD1 (6 bases). In germline, CDR1 is LGHDT, CDR2 YNNKEL (reference sequence). The ends were cut back, 8 bases at V and 4 bases at J, with 20 bases in the middle. This CDR3 contains 15 residues. The CDR3 region has the DNA TGTGCCAGCTCCACATGGGGGCTATCGAGCACTGAAGCTTTCTTT. Encoded protein: CASSTWGLSSTEAFF.

The V call is TRBV12-5, the J call TRBJ1-1; D not resolved. Between the trimmed V and J ends, which lost 6 bases and 0 bases, there was a span of 11 bases. This CDR3 is 14 amino acids long. Germline V lookup: CDR1 LGHNT, CDR2 FRNRAP. The chain's CDR3 is CASGPRSLNTEAFF. CDR3 DNA sequence: TGTGCTAGTGGCCCGAGAAGTTTGAACACTGAAGCTTTCTTT.

The chain is built from TRBV29-1 and TRBJ2-7, with a weak D call TRBD1 (6 bases). CDR3 length: 12 residues. Germline V gives CDR1 SQVTM, CDR2 ANQGSEA. Trimming cost V 7 bases and J 6 bases, with 16 bases left between them. CDR3 DNA: TGCAGCGGTACCGGACAGTTCAGCGAGCAGTACTTC. Translating it yields CSGTGQFSEQYF.